This TCR beta chain stems from a study of T cell changes during pregnancy in multiple sclerosis. Trimming removed 3 bases from V and 4 bases from J; junction bases left unmatched: 16. The V gene's germline CDR1 is MNHEY and CDR2 SMNVEV (reference sequence). The CDR3 consists of 19 residues. Only in-frame clones appear in the TCRdb table, and some are missing; sequencing was by immunoSEQ multiplex PCR. Among around 71,000 clones, approximately 94% were seen once, and the ten largest hold over 1%. The sequence came from a female donor with multiple sclerosis, enrolled in a pregnancy study. The chain couples TRBV27 to TRBJ2-1, with TRBD2 identical over 9 bases. The sequences come from peripheral blood, collected in the third trimester of pregnancy. CDR3 in amino acids: CASSFEPPTSGNAYNEQFF. The CDR3 nucleotides are TGTGCCAGCAGTTTTGAACCCCCGACTAGCGGAAACGCTTACAATGAGCAGTTCTTC.